These T cell receptor beta chains were read from a single sample in a study of identical twins. One entry per CDR3 protein, called by TCRdb with MiXCR from the 5' RACE reads. The sample gives roughly 690,000 distinct CDR3 sequences, 6.1% of which show up once; 1.5% to 2% is in the top ten. The sample taken for sequencing was naive T cells sorted from blood. These receptors all stem from a man younger than 30 in good health. Each CDR3 is given with its conserved first and last residue. D genes are given only for firm matches. A row's size may be missing; if present it is once, few, many or a size class.

TRBJ1-4,many,-,TRBV15,TGTGCCACCAGCAGAGATAGCCACTCAAAACTGTTTTTT,CATSRDSHSKLFF
TRBJ1-5,-,-,TRBV5-1,TGCGCCAGCAGCCCGCAGGGCAAAGGGGAGCCCCAGCATTTT,CASSPQGKGEPQHF
TRBJ2-7,many,TRBD1,TRBV7-2,TGTGCCAGCAGCATCCCCGGGACAGGGGCCCCTCACCAGTACTTC,CASSIPGTGAPHQYF
TRBJ2-3,many,-,TRBV20-1,TGCAGTGCTAGCGTGATCACTGCGGATACGCAGTATTTT,CSASVITADTQYF
TRBJ1-5,many,-,TRBV12-3/TRBV12-4,TGTGCCAGCAGTATAGCGGGGGGTAGCAATCAGCCCCAGCATTTT,CASSIAGGSNQPQHF
TRBJ1-4,few,-,TRBV7-9,TGTGCCAGCAGCCAAATTGCAGGTCCTAATGAAAAACTGTTTTTT,CASSQIAGPNEKLFF
TRBJ2-3,-,-,TRBV20-1,TGCAGTGTATATAGCGCCACAGATACGCAGTATTTT,CSVYSATDTQYF
TRBJ2-1,many,-,TRBV18,TGTGCCAGCTCACCATCTCCCAGGAATGAGCAGTTCTTC,CASSPSPRNEQFF
TRBJ1-2,many,-,TRBV5-1,TGCGCCAGCAGCTTGGCGCGGGTGGATGGCTACACCTTC,CASSLARVDGYTF
TRBJ2-3,many,-,TRBV15,TGTGCCACCAGCAGAGATCTGGAAGCTTTTACGCAGTATTTT,CATSRDLEAFTQYF
TRBJ1-6,few,-,TRBV5-4,TGTGCCAGCAGCATCAGGGTTGGCTCACCCCTCCACTTT,CASSIRVGSPLHF
TRBJ2-5,few,-,TRBV12-3/TRBV12-4,TGTGCCAGCAATGACAGGAGTGAGACCCAGTACTTC,CASNDRSETQYF
TRBJ2-3,many,TRBD2,TRBV29-1,TGCAGCGCTGCTACTAGCGTACCCACAGATACGCAGTATTTT,CSAATSVPTDTQYF
TRBJ2-1,-,-,TRBV19,TGTGCCAGTAGTATCAGGGACACCGACAATGAGCAGTTCTTC,CASSIRDTDNEQFF
TRBJ2-1,-,TRBD1,TRBV5-6,TGTGCCAGCAGCCCAGGGACAGGGACCTCTCTCTCCTACAATGAGCAGTTCTTC,CASSPGTGTSLSYNEQFF